This TCR beta chain stems from a study of blood T cell repertoires in COVID-19. Across the study: Italy, Spain and the United States were the sources of the convalescent and acute COVID-19 samples.

Some clones are missing from TCRdb's copy, which holds only in-frame ones; the method was immunoSEQ multiplex PCR. The sample contains about 44,000 clones, more than 65% of which appear only once. This CDR3 has 13 amino acids. The germline V gene encodes CDR1 SGHAT and CDR2 FQNNGV. V gave up 0 bases and J gave up 3 bases, with 5 bases separating them. The clonotype comes from a woman in her 70s with acute or convalescent COVID-19. Sequencing used peripheral blood. The V call is TRBV11-2, the J call TRBJ1-2; D call uncertain. DNA of the CDR3: TGTGCCAGCAGCTTAGAGGCAGACTATGGCTACACCTTC. Amino acid sequence: CASSLEADYGYTF.